This TCR beta chain was identified in a study of blood T cell repertoires in COVID-19. Study overall: COVID-19 samples, acute and convalescent, were from the United States, Italy and Spain. T cells, B-cell-depleted T cells, or PBMCs supplied cDNA or gDNA.

With 2 bases clipped from V and 10 bases from J, the junction kept 5 bases outside the gene matches. The CDR3 is made up of 14 amino acids. Germline-derived CDR1 and CDR2 are ENHRY and SYGVKD. Original analysis: Amplification from reference gene primers served as the basis for estimated nucleated cell counts. Profiling relied on immunoSEQ multiplex PCR, and the TCRdb table lists in-frame clones only, not all of them. That table is the source of V, J and clone size, and D and trimming were worked out from the DNA. Of approximately 180,000 clones listed, more than 75% were seen once; the top ten hold roughly 4.7%.

V gene TRBV10-3 combines with J gene TRBJ1-6; 7 bases line up with TRBD1. This clonotype was sampled from a human donor in a cohort sampled during active COVID-19. Material: peripheral blood. CDR3 amino acids: CAISEDRDRSPLHF. DNA for the CDR3: TGTGCCATCAGTGAGGACAGGGATCGGTCACCCCTCCACTTT.